Below are 12 T cell receptor beta chains sequenced from a single sample in a study of OX40 agonist ivuxolimab in advanced cancers. Libraries were prepared by immunoSEQ multiplex PCR; TCRdb keeps only in-frame clonotypes and omits some of them. The data hold tens of thousands of clones, with 65% to 90% observed a single time. Sequenced here: CD4+ or CD8+ T cells sorted from blood, sampled in a trial of the OX40 agonist ivuxolimab. Receptor source: an adult with an advanced solid tumor such as melanoma, head and neck, liver or kidney cancer.

The V and J genes are TRBV28 and TRBJ2-7; maybe TRBD1 (5 bases). The germline V gene encodes CDR1 MDHEN and CDR2 SYDVKM. V shed 7 bases and J shed 2 bases, with 15 bases lying between them. This CDR3 contains 14 residues. The DNA of the CDR3 is TGTGCCAGCATTCCACGACAGCCTGCCTACGAGCAGTACTTC. Translating it yields CASIPRQPAYEQYF.

This clone has a handful of counts. V and J are TRBV28 and TRBJ2-7, with D perhaps matching TRBD1 (6 bases). Germline V CDR1 and CDR2: MDHEN, SYDVKM. This CDR3 region has 13 residues. Trimming stripped 3 bases from V and 3 bases from J, with 9 bases between. The CDR3 spells CASSLGTNYEQYF. The CDR3 DNA sequence: TGTGCCAGCAGTTTGGGGACAAACTACGAGCAGTACTTC.

V is TRBV10-1 and J is TRBJ2-1, with TRBD2 identical over 8 bases. Germline V gene lookup returns CDR1 WNHNN and CDR2 SYGVQD (reference sequence). The CDR3 sequence is 14 residues long. J was trimmed by 4 bases and V by 4 bases; bases with no gene match: 3. CDR3 amino acids: CASSAAGGYNEQFF. The CDR3 DNA follows: TGCGCCAGCAGTGCTGCGGGAGGATACAATGAGCAGTTCTTC.

This clone was seen a handful of times. The chain uses TRBV5-1 and TRBJ1-6, with D possibly matching TRBD1 (5 bases). This CDR3 spans 14 amino acids. The V and J ends lost 4 bases and 9 bases respectively, with 14 bases between them. Germline V gives CDR1 SGHRS, CDR2 YFSETQ. The CDR3 sequence is CASSTDSQSSPLHF. The CDR3 region has the DNA TGCGCCAGCAGCACAGACAGTCAAAGTTCACCCCTCCACTTT.

This sequence joins TRBV6-1 and TRBJ2-1, with TRBD2 matching over 14 bases. Germline trimming cut 4 bases from V and 4 bases from J; bases unmatched to any gene: 3. The CDR3 extends over 16 amino acids. Germline CDR1 MNHNS, CDR2 SASEGT. CDR3 nucleotide sequence: TGTGCCAGCAGTGGGGGACTAGCGGGAGCGTACAATGAGCAGTTCTTC. It is translated as CASSGGLAGAYNEQFF.

This chain links TRBV28 with TRBJ1-1, with 7 positions matching TRBD1. The CDR3 extends over 15 amino acids. The V segment lost 7 bases and the J segment 2 bases; nucleotides outside the gene matches: 10. Germline V lookup: CDR1 MDHEN, CDR2 SYDVKM. CDR3 sequence: CASTGHGTVNTEAFF. The CDR3 DNA reads as TGTGCCAGCACCGGCCATGGGACAGTCAACACTGAAGCTTTCTTT.

CDR3 DNA: TGTGCCAGCAGACAGGGAGCGGCCGGGGAGCAGTACTTC. It translates to CASRQGAAGEQYF. The V and J genes are TRBV6-5 and TRBJ2-7, with a possible D match to TRBD1 (6 bases). V was cut by 6 bases and J by 7 bases, with 16 bases left in between. Looked up from germline, CDR1 is MNHEY and CDR2 is SVGAGI. The CDR3 covers 13 residues.

The CDR3 protein is CASSEGSRDRVVRQPQHF. In DNA form, the CDR3 reads TGTGCCAGCAGTGAAGGGAGTCGGGACAGGGTTGTTCGTCAGCCCCAGCATTTT. The chain combines TRBV6-1 with TRBJ1-5, with 9 bases fitting TRBD1. Looked up from germline, CDR1 is MNHNS and CDR2 is SASEGT. The junction had 13 bases not matched to a gene; V was cut back by 1 base and J by 6 bases. CDR3 length: 18 residues.

This clone was recorded only once. The chain joins TRBV6-6 to TRBJ2-6; 8 bases align to TRBD2. Germline V gene lookup returns CDR1 MNHNY and CDR2 SVGAGI (reference sequence). Trimming removed 6 bases from V and 1 base from J; junction bases left unmatched: 5. This CDR3 spans 16 amino acids. CDR3 sequence reads: CASSLSGGSGANVLTF. In DNA form, the CDR3 reads TGTGCCAGCAGCCTATCGGGAGGGTCTGGGGCCAACGTCCTGACTTTC.

There are a few counts of this clone. V and J are TRBV7-3 and TRBJ2-1; a possible D gene is TRBD2 (6 bases). The CDR3 is 12 residues long. The V end was cut by 5 bases, the J end by 10 bases, with 12 bases between. CDR1 is SGHTA and CDR2 is FQGTGA in the germline V gene. CDR3 nucleotides: TGTGCCAGCAGCCCCGTGGAGGGGGAGCAGTTCTTC. This translates into CASSPVEGEQFF.

V and J are TRBV7-3 and TRBJ1-2; 9 bases fit TRBD1. The germline V gene encodes CDR1 SGHTA and CDR2 FQGTGA. Trimming removed 2 bases from V and 8 bases from J; junction bases left unmatched: 3. CDR3 size: 13 residues. The CDR3 is CASSLGTGSGYTF. CDR3 coding DNA: TGTGCCAGCAGCTTAGGGACAGGGTCCGGCTACACCTTC.

On this clone: The sample holds other DNA sequences that translate to the same CDR3. V usage is TRBV18 and J usage is TRBJ2-4, with 7 bases identical to TRBD1. Germline-derived CDR1 and CDR2 are KGHSH and LQKENI. The junction had 3 bases not matched to a gene; V was cut back by 0 bases and J by 1 base. CDR3 length equals 16 residues. Written as DNA, the CDR3 is TGTGCCAGCTCACCACCCCAGGGGGTGGCCAAAAACATTCAGTACTTC. It translates to CASSPPQGVAKNIQYF.